This T cell receptor beta chain emerged from a study of T cell repertoires in cytomegalovirus infection. Study context: It was recently identified HLA-C-restricted and well-studied HLA-B-restricted CMV epitopes that the study used.

MiXCR, applied by TCRdb to the reads, yields one record per CDR3 protein. The sample includes approximately 910,000 distinct CDR3 sequences, 31% of them seen just once. This clonotype was counted between two and nine times. No antigen is known for it. Regarding the study as a whole: Clonotypes of TCR beta that were HLA-C-restricted and CMV-specific dominated the ex vivo response.

Per germline, CDR1 SEHNR and CDR2 FQNEAQ (reference sequence). The CDR3 covers 15 residues. The J segment lost 4 bases and the V segment lost 2 bases, leaving 5 bases of the junction unmatched. The gene calls are TRBV7-9 and TRBJ2-1; 7 nucleotides agree with TRBD2. This TCR came from a human donor in good health (CMV status not recorded). Some clones in this sample may be carry-over from other donors' samples. The source was cultured CD8+ T cells from PBMCs, collected from culture after CMV antigen stimulation. CDR3: CASSLSAGVYNEQFF. CDR3 in DNA: TGTGCCAGCAGCTTATCGGCGGGAGTATACAATGAGCAGTTCTTC. Variable domain in full (rest from reference TRBV7-9 and TRBJ2-1): DTGVSQNPRHKITKRGQNVTFRCDPISEHNRLYWYRQTLGQGPEFLTYFQNEAQLEKSRLLSDRFSAERPKGSFSTLEIQRTEQGDSAMYLCASSLSAGVYNEQFFGPGTRLTVL.